The T cell receptor (beta chain) described here comes from a study of cytomegalovirus exposure and HLA in healthy donors. Separate from the roughly 630-subject first cohort was the roughly 130-subject validation cohort, to which the donors belonged. V shed 6 bases and J 1 base; nucleotides not matched to a gene: 13. The V gene's germline CDR1 is MDHEN and CDR2 SYDVKM. This CDR3 contains 17 residues. Assay used: immunoSEQ multiplex PCR; TCRdb lists only in-frame clones, some missing. The sample lists 220,000 or so clones, about nine tenths occurring once. The rearrangement joins TRBV28 to TRBJ1-1; 8 nucleotides line up with TRBD1. The sample was PBMCs. The clonotype comes from a young woman in good health and CMV-seronegative. CDR3 in DNA: TGTGCCAGCAGACTACAGGGGGGCGGAGGTGGGAACACTGAAGCTTTCTTT. This encodes CASRLQGGGGGNTEAFF.